These T cell receptor beta chains were read from a single sample in a study of stem cell transplantation in POMP-related autoinflammatory disease. Profiling relied on immunoSEQ multiplex PCR, and the TCRdb table lists in-frame clones only, not all of them. The sample carries some 68,000 clones, roughly 88% recorded once. The material was CD4+ T cells from PBMCs, obtained after stem cell transplantation. Receptor source: a human patient with POMP-related autoinflammation and immune dysregulation (PRAID). A share of the T cells may be of graft donor origin. Both conserved end residues are part of each CDR3. D genes are given only for firm matches. Expanded clones are given a class, and other clones once, few, many or no size at all.

V	J	size	D	DNA	CDR3
TRBV19	TRBJ1-3	once	TRBD1	TGTGCCAGTACTAATCACGGACAGGGGATTAACACCATATATTTT	CASTNHGQGINTIYF
TRBV2	TRBJ1-2	-	-	TGTGCCAGCAGGCCTAGGACAGAAGCTTTCTATGGCTACACCTTC	CASRPRTEAFYGYTF
TRBV19	TRBJ2-2	once	-	TGTGCCAGTAGTATTTACGGGGAGCTGTTTTTT	CASSIYGELFF
TRBV7-8	TRBJ1-5	-	-	TGTGCCAGCAGCTTCAAGCCGGATCAGCCCCAGCATTTT	CASSFKPDQPQHF
TRBV5-1	TRBJ2-1	-	TRBD2	TGCGCCAGCAGCTTTGCGGGGGGCTCCTACAATGAGCAGTTCTTC	CASSFAGGSYNEQFF
TRBV18	TRBJ2-1	-	-	TGTGCCAGCTCACCAAGGGGAGGCGGCTCCTACAATGAGCAGTTCTTC	CASSPRGGGSYNEQFF
TRBV4-1	TRBJ2-5	-	TRBD2	TGCGCCAGCAGCCAAACGGGACTAGCGGTCACGAGGGAGACCCAGTACTTC	CASSQTGLAVTRETQYF
TRBV19	TRBJ2-3	-	-	TGTGCCAGTAGTATAGGCGGGGTCACAGATACGCAGTATTTT	CASSIGGVTDTQYF
TRBV25-1	TRBJ1-3	-	-	TGTGCCAGCAGTGAATCATGGGGCGACACCATATATTTT	CASSESWGDTIYF
TRBV6-1	TRBJ1-6	-	TRBD1	TGTGCCAGCAGTGAGCCCCAGACAGGGCCAATCTCACCTAATTCACCCCTCCACTTT	CASSEPQTGPISPNSPLHF
TRBV4-2	TRBJ2-3	-	TRBD2	TGTGCCAGCAGCCAAGTTGGGGGGGGGAGCACAGATACGCAGTATTTT	CASSQVGGGSTDTQYF
TRBV9	TRBJ1-2	-	TRBD1	TGTGCCAGCAGCCGTACAGGGGGCGGGAATGGCTACACCTTC	CASSRTGGGNGYTF
TRBV5-1	TRBJ1-2	once	-	TGCGCCAGCAGCTTCCTGGCCAACTATGGCTACACCTTC	CASSFLANYGYTF
TRBV28	TRBJ2-5	-	-	TGTGCCAGCAGTTTATCTGCGGTCCAAGAGACCCAGTACTTC	CASSLSAVQETQYF
TRBV3-1/TRBV3-2	TRBJ2-2	-	-	TGTGCCAGCAGCCCCAGACGAAGGACCGGAACAACCGGGGAGCTGTTTTTT	CASSPRRRTGTTGELFF
TRBV19	TRBJ2-1	-	TRBD2	TGTGCCAGTGGGACTAGCGGGAGGGCCGGATACAATGAGCAGTTCTTC	CASGTSGRAGYNEQFF
TRBV27	TRBJ1-4	-	-	TGTGCCAGCAAGACTCGACAGGATGAAAAACTGTTTTTT	CASKTRQDEKLFF
TRBV7-8	TRBJ1-1	-	-	TGTGCCAGCAGCCTAAGGGGGGGGCTGAACACTGAAGCTTTCTTT	CASSLRGGLNTEAFF